This T cell receptor (beta chain) is drawn from a study of Ad26.COV2.S vaccination and SARS-CoV-2 variants. General study results and limits: Vaccine and placebo groups showed comparable non-spike TCR breadth.

TCRdb's table, derived via immunoSEQ multiplex PCR, lists solely in-frame clones and lacks some. The data hold about 350,000 clones, with more than 85% observed a single time. Trimming removed 0 bases from V and 8 bases from J; junction bases left unmatched: 6. The CDR3 contains 17 residues. Per the germline V gene, CDR1 is LGHNA and CDR2 is YSLEER. Treatment in this sample: roughly 19 received Ad26.COV2.S at low or high dose, single or two shots; several received placebo; per-sample allocation not given. Samples came from day 63 after the first vaccine or placebo injection. Regarding this clone: What it binds is not known.

The chain carries TRBV4-3 and TRBJ2-1; 14 bases align to TRBD2. The TCR sequence derives from a person between 18 and 60 years old who received the Ad26.COV2.S COVID-19 vaccine or a placebo. Material: peripheral blood, obtained in a trial of Ad26.COV2.S vaccine versus placebo. DNA for the CDR3: TGCGCCAGCAGCCAAGAGACTAGCGGGGGGGTACGCGATGAGCAGTTCTTC. The encoded protein is CASSQETSGGVRDEQFF.